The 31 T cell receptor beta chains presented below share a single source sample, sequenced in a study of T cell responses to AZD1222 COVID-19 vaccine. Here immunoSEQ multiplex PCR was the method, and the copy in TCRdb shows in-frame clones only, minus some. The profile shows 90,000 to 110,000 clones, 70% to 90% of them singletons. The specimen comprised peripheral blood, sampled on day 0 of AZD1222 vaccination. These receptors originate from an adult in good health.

As DNA, the CDR3 is TGTGCCAGCAGTCCGGTCATCTCTGGAAACACCATATATTTT. Translating it yields CASSPVISGNTIYF. The chain links TRBV2 to TRBJ1-3; the D is unclear. The CDR3 sequence is 14 residues long. CDR1 SNHLY and CDR2 FYNNEI come from the germline V gene. Trimming stripped 5 bases from V and 0 bases from J, with 8 bases between.

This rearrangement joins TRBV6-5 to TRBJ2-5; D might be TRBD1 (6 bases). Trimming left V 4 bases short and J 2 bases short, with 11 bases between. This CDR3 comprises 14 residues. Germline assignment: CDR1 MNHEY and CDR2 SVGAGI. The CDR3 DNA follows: TGTGCCAGCAGTTCACTGGACAGTCAAGAGACCCAGTACTTC. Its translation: CASSSLDSQETQYF.

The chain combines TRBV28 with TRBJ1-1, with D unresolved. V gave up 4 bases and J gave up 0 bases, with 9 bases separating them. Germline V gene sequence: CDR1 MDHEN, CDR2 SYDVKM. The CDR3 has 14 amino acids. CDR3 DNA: TGTGCCAGCAGTTCAGTGAGGCTGAACACTGAAGCTTTCTTT. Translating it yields CASSSVRLNTEAFF.

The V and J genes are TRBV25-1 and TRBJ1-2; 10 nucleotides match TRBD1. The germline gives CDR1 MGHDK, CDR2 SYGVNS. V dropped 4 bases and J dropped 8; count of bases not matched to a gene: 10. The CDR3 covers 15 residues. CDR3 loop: CASSAQTGGLEGYTF. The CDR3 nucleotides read TGTGCCAGCAGTGCCCAGACAGGGGGCTTGGAGGGCTACACCTTC.

CDR3 residues: CASSLFGQRQDTEAFF. CDR3 DNA sequence: TGTGCCAGCAGCTTATTCGGACAGAGGCAGGACACTGAAGCTTTCTTT. The V call is TRBV7-6, the J call TRBJ1-1; possibly TRBD1 for D (6 bases). CDR1 SGHVS and CDR2 FNYEAQ come from the germline V gene. This CDR3 has 16 residues. Between the trimmed V and J ends, which lost 2 bases and 3 bases, there was a span of 16 bases. Full variable domain (rest looked up from reference TRBV7-6 and TRBJ1-1): GAGVSQSPRYKVTKRGQDVALRCDPISGHVSLYWYRQALGQGPEFLTYFNYEAQQDKSGLPNDRFSAERPEGSISTLTIQRTEQRDSAMYRCASSLFGQRQDTEAFFGQGTRLTVV.

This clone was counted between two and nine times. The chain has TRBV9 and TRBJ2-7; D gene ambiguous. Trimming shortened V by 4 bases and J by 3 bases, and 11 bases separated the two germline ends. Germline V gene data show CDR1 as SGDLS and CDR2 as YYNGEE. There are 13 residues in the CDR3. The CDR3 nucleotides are TGTGCCAGCAGCTTCCGGGTCGTCTACGAGCAGTACTTC. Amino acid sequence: CASSFRVVYEQYF.

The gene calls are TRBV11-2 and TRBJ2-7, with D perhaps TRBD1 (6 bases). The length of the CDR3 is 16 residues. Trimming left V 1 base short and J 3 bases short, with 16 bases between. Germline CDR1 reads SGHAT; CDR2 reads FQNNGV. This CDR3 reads CASSLVGAGAGYEQYF. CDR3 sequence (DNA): TGTGCCAGCAGCTTAGTAGGGGCAGGGGCTGGCTACGAGCAGTACTTC. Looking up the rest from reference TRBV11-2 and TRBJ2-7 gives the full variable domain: EAGVAQSPRYKIIEKRQSVAFWCNPISGHATLYWYQQILGQGPKLLIQFQNNGVVDDSQLPKDRFSAERLKGVDSTLKIQPAKLEDSAVYLCASSLVGAGAGYEQYFGPGTRLTVT.

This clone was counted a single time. CDR3 protein: CASSASVAPQAFF. In nucleotides, the CDR3 is TGTGCCAGCAGCGCGTCTGTGGCGCCACAAGCTTTCTTT. This chain uses TRBV5-5 with TRBJ1-1, with unresolved D. Germline values: CDR1 SGHKS, CDR2 YYEKEE (reference sequence). The CDR3 contains 13 residues. V lost 4 bases, J lost 9 bases, and 16 bases lay in between.

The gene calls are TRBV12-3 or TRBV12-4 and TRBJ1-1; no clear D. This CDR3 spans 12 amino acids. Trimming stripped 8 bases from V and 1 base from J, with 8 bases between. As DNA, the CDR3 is TGTGCCAGCGGCCTCAGGAACACTGAAGCTTTCTTT. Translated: CASGLRNTEAFF.

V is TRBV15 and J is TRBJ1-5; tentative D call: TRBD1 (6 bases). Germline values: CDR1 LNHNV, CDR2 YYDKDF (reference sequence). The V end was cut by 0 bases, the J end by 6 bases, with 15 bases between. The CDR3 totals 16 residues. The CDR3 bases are TGTGCCACCAGCAGAGAAGTTTGGGGGCGAGGTCAGCCCCAGCATTTT. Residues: CATSREVWGRGQPQHF.

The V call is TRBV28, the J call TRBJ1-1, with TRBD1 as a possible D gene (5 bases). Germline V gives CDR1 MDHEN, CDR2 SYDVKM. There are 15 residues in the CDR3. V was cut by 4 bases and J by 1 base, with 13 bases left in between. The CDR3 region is CASSSDHQGNTEAFF. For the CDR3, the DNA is TGTGCCAGCAGTTCAGATCACCAGGGGAACACTGAAGCTTTCTTT.

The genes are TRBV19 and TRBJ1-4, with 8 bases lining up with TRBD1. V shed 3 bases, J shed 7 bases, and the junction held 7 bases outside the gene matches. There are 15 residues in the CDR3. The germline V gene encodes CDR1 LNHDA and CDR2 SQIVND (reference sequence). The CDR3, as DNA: TGTGCCAGTAGTATGGCGGTGACAGGGGCTGAAAAACTGTTTTTT. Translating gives CASSMAVTGAEKLFF.

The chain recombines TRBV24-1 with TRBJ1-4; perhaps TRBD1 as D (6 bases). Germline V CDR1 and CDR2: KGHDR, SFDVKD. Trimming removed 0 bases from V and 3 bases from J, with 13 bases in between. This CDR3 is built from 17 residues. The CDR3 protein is CATSDLLQGLANEKLFF. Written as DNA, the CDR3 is TGTGCCACCAGTGATTTGCTGCAGGGGTTAGCTAATGAAAAACTGTTTTTT.

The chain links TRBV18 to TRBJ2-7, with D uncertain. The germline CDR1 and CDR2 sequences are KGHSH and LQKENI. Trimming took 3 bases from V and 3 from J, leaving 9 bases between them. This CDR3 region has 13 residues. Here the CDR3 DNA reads TGTGCCAGCTCACCTTCCTCTCTCTACGAGCAGTACTTC. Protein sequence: CASSPSSLYEQYF.

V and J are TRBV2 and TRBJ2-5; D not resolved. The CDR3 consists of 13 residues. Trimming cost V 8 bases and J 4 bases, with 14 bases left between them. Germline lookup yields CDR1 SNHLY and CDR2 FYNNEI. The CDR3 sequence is CASLILTPETQYF. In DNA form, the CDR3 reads TGTGCCAGCCTGATTTTGACTCCAGAGACCCAGTACTTC.

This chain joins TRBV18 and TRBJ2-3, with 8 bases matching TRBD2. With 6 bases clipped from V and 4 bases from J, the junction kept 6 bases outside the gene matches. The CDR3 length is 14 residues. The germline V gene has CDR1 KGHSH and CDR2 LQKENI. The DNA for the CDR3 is TGTGCCAGCTCCAGCGGGAGAGGGGCAGATACGCAGTATTTT. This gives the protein CASSSGRGADTQYF.

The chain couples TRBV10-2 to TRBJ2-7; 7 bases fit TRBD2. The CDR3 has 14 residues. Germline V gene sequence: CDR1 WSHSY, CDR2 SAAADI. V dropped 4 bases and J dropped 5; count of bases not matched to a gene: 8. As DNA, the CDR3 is TGCGCCAGCAGTGGAGTAGCGGGTTCCAACGAGCAGTACTTC. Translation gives CASSGVAGSNEQYF.

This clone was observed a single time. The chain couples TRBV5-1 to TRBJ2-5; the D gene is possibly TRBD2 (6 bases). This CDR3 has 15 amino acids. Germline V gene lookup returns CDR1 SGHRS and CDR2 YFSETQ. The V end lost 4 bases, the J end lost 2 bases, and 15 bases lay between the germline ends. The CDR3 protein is CASSRGKGRQETQYF. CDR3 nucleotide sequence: TGCGCCAGCAGCCGGGGGAAGGGGCGGCAAGAGACCCAGTACTTC.

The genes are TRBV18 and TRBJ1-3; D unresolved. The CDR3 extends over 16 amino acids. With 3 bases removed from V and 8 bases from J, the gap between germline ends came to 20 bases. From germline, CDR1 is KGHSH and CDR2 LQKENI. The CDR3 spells CASSPVTLTFLDTIYF. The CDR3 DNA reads TGTGCCAGCTCACCGGTAACTCTTACATTTTTGGACACCATATATTTT.

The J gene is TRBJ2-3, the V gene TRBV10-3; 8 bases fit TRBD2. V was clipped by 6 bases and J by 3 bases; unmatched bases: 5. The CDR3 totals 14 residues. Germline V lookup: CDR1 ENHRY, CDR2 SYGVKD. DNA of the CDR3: TGTGCCATCAGGAGGGGACTAGATACAGATACGCAGTATTTT. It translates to CAIRRGLDTDTQYF.

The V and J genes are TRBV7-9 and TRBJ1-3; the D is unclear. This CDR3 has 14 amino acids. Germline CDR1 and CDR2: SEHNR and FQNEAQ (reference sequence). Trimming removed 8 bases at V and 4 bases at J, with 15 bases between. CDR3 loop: CASSTSRAGNTIYF. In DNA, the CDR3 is TGTGCCAGCTCGACCTCGAGGGCCGGAAACACCATATATTTT.

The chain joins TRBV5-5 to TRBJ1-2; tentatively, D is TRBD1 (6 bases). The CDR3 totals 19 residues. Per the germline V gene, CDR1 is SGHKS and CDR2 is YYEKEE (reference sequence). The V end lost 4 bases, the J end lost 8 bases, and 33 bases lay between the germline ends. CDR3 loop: CASSPGGRAGAFVAEGYTF. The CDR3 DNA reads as TGTGCCAGCAGCCCTGGGGGGCGGGCAGGCGCTTTTGTGGCGGAAGGCTACACCTTC.

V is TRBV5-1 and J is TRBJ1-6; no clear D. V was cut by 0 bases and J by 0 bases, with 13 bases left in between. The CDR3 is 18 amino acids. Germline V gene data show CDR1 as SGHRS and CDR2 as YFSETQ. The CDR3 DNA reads TGCGCCAGCAGCTTGGGGCCTGTGGGGAGCTCCTATAATTCACCCCTCCACTTT. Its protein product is CASSLGPVGSSYNSPLHF.

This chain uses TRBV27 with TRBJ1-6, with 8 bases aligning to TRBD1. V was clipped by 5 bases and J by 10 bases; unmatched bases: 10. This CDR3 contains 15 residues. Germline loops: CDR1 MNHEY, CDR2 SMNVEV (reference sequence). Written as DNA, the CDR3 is TGTGCCAGCAGTCCACGGACAGGGCAGTACTCACCCCTCCACTTT. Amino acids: CASSPRTGQYSPLHF.

CDR3 residues: CASSARTVRSPLHF. CDR3 DNA: TGTGCCAGCAGTGCTCGGACAGTAAGATCACCCCTCCACTTT. The chain couples TRBV28 to TRBJ1-6; D may be TRBD1 (6 bases). Trimming took 5 bases from V and 10 from J, leaving 15 bases between them. Germline V CDR1 and CDR2: MDHEN, SYDVKM. This CDR3 region has 14 residues.

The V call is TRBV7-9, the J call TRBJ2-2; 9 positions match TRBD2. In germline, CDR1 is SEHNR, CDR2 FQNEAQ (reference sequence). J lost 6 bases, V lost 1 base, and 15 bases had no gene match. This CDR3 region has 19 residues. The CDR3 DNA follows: TGTGCCAGCAGCTTAGACTTGTACCCCAGCGGGAGGTTCGCCGGGGAGCTGTTTTTT. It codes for CASSLDLYPSGRFAGELFF.

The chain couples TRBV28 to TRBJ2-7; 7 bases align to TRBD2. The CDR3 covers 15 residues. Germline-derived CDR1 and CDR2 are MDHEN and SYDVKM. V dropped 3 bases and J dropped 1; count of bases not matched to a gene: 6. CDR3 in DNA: TGTGCCAGCAGTTTTCGGGGCGGGAGTTCCTACGAGCAGTACTTC. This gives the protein CASSFRGGSSYEQYF.

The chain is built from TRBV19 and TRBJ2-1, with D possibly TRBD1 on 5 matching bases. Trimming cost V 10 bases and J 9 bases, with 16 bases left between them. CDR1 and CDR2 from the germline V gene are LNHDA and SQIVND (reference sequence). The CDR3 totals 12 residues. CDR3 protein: CATSRADGEQFF. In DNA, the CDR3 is TGTGCCACCTCCAGGGCTGACGGTGAGCAGTTCTTC.

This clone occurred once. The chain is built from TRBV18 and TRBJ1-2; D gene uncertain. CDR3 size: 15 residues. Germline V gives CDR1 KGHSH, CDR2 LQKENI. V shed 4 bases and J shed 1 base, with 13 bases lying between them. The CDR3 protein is CASSHTGGGNYGYTF. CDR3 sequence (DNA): TGTGCCAGCTCACATACTGGAGGAGGTAACTATGGCTACACCTTC.

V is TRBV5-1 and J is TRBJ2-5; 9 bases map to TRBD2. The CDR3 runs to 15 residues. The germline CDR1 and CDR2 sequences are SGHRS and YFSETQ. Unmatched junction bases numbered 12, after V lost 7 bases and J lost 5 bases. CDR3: CASAPGGGAGETQYF. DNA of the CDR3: TGCGCCAGCGCCCCGGGCGGGGGGGCTGGGGAGACCCAGTACTTC.

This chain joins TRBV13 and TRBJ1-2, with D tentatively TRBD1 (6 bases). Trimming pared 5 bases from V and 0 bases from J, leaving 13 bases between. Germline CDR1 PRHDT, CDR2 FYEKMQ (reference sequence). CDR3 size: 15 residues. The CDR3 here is CASSLWGAANYGYTF. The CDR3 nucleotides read TGTGCCAGCAGCCTATGGGGGGCAGCTAACTATGGCTACACCTTC.